This record concerns one T cell receptor beta chain sequence. The entry originates in a study of blood T cell repertoires in COVID-19. Study-wide context: PBMCs, B-cell-depleted T cells, or T cells provided the cDNA or gDNA that made up the material.

The CDR3 covers 16 residues. From germline, CDR1 is LNHDA and CDR2 SQIVND (reference sequence). V dropped 3 bases and J dropped 2; count of bases not matched to a gene: 6. TCRdb's copy holds only in-frame clones and misses some; the assay was immunoSEQ multiplex PCR. This sample has 410,000 or so clones, with around 89% found just once. The chain couples TRBV19 to TRBJ2-3; 9 nucleotides align to TRBD2. The sequenced sample consisted of peripheral blood. This TCR came from a woman in her 40s with COVID-19, enrolled during active disease. For the CDR3, the DNA is TGTGCCAGTAGTATCCCCACTAGCGGGTTCACAGATACGCAGTATTTT. Translated: CASSIPTSGFTDTQYF.